These T cell receptor beta chains were read from a single sample in a study of Graves' ophthalmopathy and Graves' hyperthyroidism. One entry per CDR3 protein, called by TCRdb with MiXCR from the multiplex PCR reads. This table holds hundreds of thousands of distinct CDR3 sequences, 20% to 25% found once. The sample taken for sequencing was peripheral blood. The receptors shown here come from a woman in her forties or fifties with Graves' ophthalmopathy. CDR3s include the opening cysteine and the closing phenylalanine or tryptophan. A D gene is named only where the DNA matches it firmly. Part of the rows lack a size; the others show once, few, many or a class for expanded clones.

CDR3 length: 15
D gene: TRBD1
V gene: TRBV27
clone size: many
J gene: TRBJ1-1
CDR3 protein: CASSSPGGPNTEAFF
CDR3 DNA: TGTGCCAGCAGTTCCCCAGGGGGCCCGAACACTGAAGCTTTCTTT

CDR3 length: 13
D gene: .
V gene: TRBV12-3/TRBV12-4
clone size: many
J gene: TRBJ1-5
CDR3 protein: CASSASGHQPQHF
CDR3 DNA: TGTGCCAGCAGTGCCAGCGGTCATCAGCCCCAGCATTTT

CDR3 length: 14
D gene: .
V gene: TRBV6-2/TRBV6-3
clone size: many
J gene: TRBJ1-2
CDR3 protein: CASNKGPGRYGYTF
CDR3 DNA: TGTGCCAGCAACAAAGGACCGGGACGCTATGGCTACACCTTC

CDR3 length: 18
D gene: TRBD2
V gene: TRBV6-2/TRBV6-3
clone size: .
J gene: TRBJ2-5
CDR3 protein: CASSHPLLAGGVPETQYF
CDR3 DNA: TGTGCCAGCAGTCATCCCTTACTAGCGGGAGGGGTCCCAGAGACCCAGTACTTC

CDR3 length: 13
D gene: .
V gene: TRBV2
clone size: .
J gene: TRBJ2-5
CDR3 protein: CASMGSAQKTQYF
CDR3 DNA: TGTGCCAGCATGGGGAGTGCTCAAAAGACCCAGTACTTC

CDR3 length: 14
D gene: TRBD1
V gene: TRBV12-3/TRBV12-4
clone size: many
J gene: TRBJ1-1
CDR3 protein: CASSYRTGTPEAFF
CDR3 DNA: TGTGCCAGCAGTTACCGGACAGGGACCCCTGAAGCTTTCTTT

CDR3 length: 14
D gene: .
V gene: TRBV30
clone size: many
J gene: TRBJ1-5
CDR3 protein: CAWNQGLSNQPQHF
CDR3 DNA: TGTGCCTGGAACCAGGGTTTAAGCAATCAGCCCCAGCATTTT

CDR3 length: 14
D gene: TRBD1
V gene: TRBV6-1
clone size: .
J gene: TRBJ2-7
CDR3 protein: CASNSRDSTCEQYF
CDR3 DNA: TGTGCCAGCAACAGCCGGGACAGTACCTGCGAGCAGTACTTC

CDR3 length: 16
D gene: .
V gene: TRBV11-1
clone size: .
J gene: TRBJ1-5
CDR3 protein: CASSLADSHSNQPQHF
CDR3 DNA: TGTGCCAGCAGCTTAGCGGACAGCCATAGCAATCAGCCCCAGCATTTT

CDR3 length: 22
D gene: .
V gene: TRBV15
clone size: many
J gene: TRBJ1-5
CDR3 protein: CATSRDSGVKGRVVADNQPQHF
CDR3 DNA: TGTGCCACCAGCAGAGATTCGGGGGTGAAGGGCCGGGTTGTTGCGGACAATCAGCCCCAGCATTTT

CDR3 length: 15
D gene: TRBD1
V gene: TRBV12-3/TRBV12-4
clone size: many
J gene: TRBJ1-2
CDR3 protein: CASSPTPGTAYGYTF
CDR3 DNA: TGTGCCAGCAGCCCCACCCCCGGGACAGCCTATGGCTACACCTTC

CDR3 length: 15
D gene: TRBD1
V gene: TRBV3-1
clone size: few
J gene: TRBJ1-2
CDR3 protein: CASSQVHRDRGGYTF
CDR3 DNA: TGTGCCAGCAGCCAAGTGCACCGGGACAGGGGAGGCTACACCTTC

CDR3 length: 14
D gene: .
V gene: TRBV29-1
clone size: many
J gene: TRBJ2-5
CDR3 protein: CSVSPRGYQETQYF
CDR3 DNA: TGCAGCGTCTCCCCTCGGGGTTACCAAGAGACCCAGTACTTC

CDR3 length: 14
D gene: TRBD2
V gene: TRBV25-1
clone size: many
J gene: TRBJ2-4
CDR3 protein: CASSDASGSDIQYF
CDR3 DNA: TGTGCCAGCAGTGATGCCAGCGGGAGTGACATTCAGTACTTC

CDR3 length: 15
D gene: TRBD2
V gene: TRBV30
clone size: few
J gene: TRBJ2-5
CDR3 protein: CAWRDGTSGRETQYF
CDR3 DNA: TGTGCCTGGAGGGACGGGACTAGCGGGAGAGAGACCCAGTACTTC

CDR3 length: 15
D gene: .
V gene: TRBV5-6
clone size: few
J gene: TRBJ2-7
CDR3 protein: CASSGGQGLLYEQYF
CDR3 DNA: TGTGCCAGCAGCGGCGGGCAGGGGCTTCTGTACGAGCAGTACTTC

CDR3 length: 19
D gene: TRBD2
V gene: TRBV28
clone size: many
J gene: TRBJ2-5
CDR3 protein: CASSFPTVGGRTDFETQYF
CDR3 DNA: TGTGCCAGCAGTTTCCCCACCGTTGGCGGGAGGACGGATTTTGAGACCCAGTACTTC

CDR3 length: 15
D gene: .
V gene: TRBV5-1
clone size: .
J gene: TRBJ2-6
CDR3 protein: CASSLTASGANVLTF
CDR3 DNA: TGCGCCAGCAGCTTAACAGCGTCCGGGGCCAACGTCCTGACTTTC

CDR3 length: 14
D gene: .
V gene: TRBV29-1
clone size: .
J gene: TRBJ1-2
CDR3 protein: CSVSPGRGFGGYTF
CDR3 DNA: TGCAGCGTTTCTCCTGGGCGGGGATTCGGGGGCTACACCTTC

CDR3 length: 14
D gene: .
V gene: TRBV20-1
clone size: many
J gene: TRBJ2-5
CDR3 protein: CSAVSASRTETQYF
CDR3 DNA: TGCAGTGCTGTTAGCGCGAGCCGTACGGAGACCCAGTACTTC

CDR3 length: 18
D gene: TRBD2
V gene: TRBV11-2
clone size: few
J gene: TRBJ2-7
CDR3 protein: CASSLDWGGRFTTYEQYF
CDR3 DNA: TGTGCCAGCAGCTTAGATTGGGGAGGGAGGTTTACTACGTACGAGCAGTACTTC

CDR3 length: 11
D gene: .
V gene: TRBV30
clone size: many
J gene: TRBJ1-1
CDR3 protein: CAWSVGAEAFF
CDR3 DNA: TGTGCCTGGAGTGTAGGAGCTGAAGCTTTCTTT

CDR3 length: 16
D gene: .
V gene: TRBV6-5
clone size: .
J gene: TRBJ2-7
CDR3 protein: CASSYYRTESSYEQYF
CDR3 DNA: TGTGCCAGCAGTTACTATCGGACAGAGAGCTCCTACGAGCAGTACTTC

CDR3 length: 14
D gene: .
V gene: TRBV10-1
clone size: many
J gene: TRBJ2-5
CDR3 protein: CASSEGRRGETQYF
CDR3 DNA: TGCGCCAGCAGTGAAGGGAGAAGGGGGGAGACCCAGTACTTC

CDR3 length: 14
D gene: .
V gene: TRBV6-1
clone size: many
J gene: TRBJ1-2
CDR3 protein: CASSEGAGKDGYTF
CDR3 DNA: TGTGCCAGCAGTGAAGGCGCCGGAAAGGATGGCTACACCTTC

CDR3 length: 13
D gene: .
V gene: TRBV4-1
clone size: many
J gene: TRBJ2-2
CDR3 protein: CASRLVGTGELFF
CDR3 DNA: TGCGCCAGCCGACTAGTCGGTACCGGGGAGCTGTTTTTT

CDR3 length: 16
D gene: .
V gene: TRBV11-1
clone size: many
J gene: TRBJ2-1
CDR3 protein: CASSLEGLSSYNEQFF
CDR3 DNA: TGTGCCAGCAGCTTAGAGGGCTTAAGCTCCTACAATGAGCAGTTCTTC

CDR3 length: 17
D gene: TRBD1
V gene: TRBV6-1
clone size: .
J gene: TRBJ2-2
CDR3 protein: CASSEASGTANTGELFF
CDR3 DNA: TGTGCCAGCAGTGAAGCATCCGGGACAGCGAACACCGGGGAGCTGTTTTTT

CDR3 length: 14
D gene: .
V gene: TRBV12-3/TRBV12-4
clone size: many
J gene: TRBJ2-5
CDR3 protein: CASRRGPLQETQYF
CDR3 DNA: TGTGCCAGCAGACGAGGACCCCTCCAAGAGACCCAGTACTTC

CDR3 length: 16
D gene: TRBD2
V gene: TRBV10-3
clone size: many
J gene: TRBJ2-2
CDR3 protein: CAISPGGGARTGELFF
CDR3 DNA: TGTGCCATCAGTCCCGGCGGGGGGGCACGTACCGGGGAGCTGTTTTTT

CDR3 length: 16
D gene: TRBD1
V gene: TRBV9
clone size: many
J gene: TRBJ1-3
CDR3 protein: CASSAGTGLTGNTIYF
CDR3 DNA: TGTGCCAGCAGCGCTGGGACAGGGCTGACCGGAAACACCATATATTTT

CDR3 length: 14
D gene: .
V gene: TRBV3-1
clone size: few
J gene: TRBJ1-2
CDR3 protein: CASSQGLKPYGYTF
CDR3 DNA: TGTGCCAGCAGCCAAGGGCTAAAGCCCTATGGCTACACCTTC

CDR3 length: 17
D gene: TRBD1
V gene: TRBV15
clone size: .
J gene: TRBJ1-5
CDR3 protein: CATSSSGTAHSNQPQHF
CDR3 DNA: TGTGCCACCAGCAGCTCCGGGACAGCGCATAGCAATCAGCCCCAGCATTTT

CDR3 length: 16
D gene: TRBD2
V gene: TRBV28
clone size: .
J gene: TRBJ2-5
CDR3 protein: CASSLPGLAGVETQYF
CDR3 DNA: TGTGCCAGCAGCCTCCCGGGACTAGCGGGAGTAGAGACCCAGTACTTC

CDR3 length: 16
D gene: .
V gene: TRBV30
clone size: many
J gene: TRBJ2-4
CDR3 protein: CAASDGRVLAKNIQYF
CDR3 DNA: TGTGCCGCCTCGGATGGGCGGGTTCTAGCCAAAAACATTCAGTACTTC

CDR3 length: 15
D gene: .
V gene: TRBV11-2
clone size: many
J gene: TRBJ2-5
CDR3 protein: CASSLDRGEQETQYF
CDR3 DNA: TGTGCCAGCAGCTTAGACAGGGGAGAACAAGAGACCCAGTACTTC

CDR3 length: 13
D gene: .
V gene: TRBV28
clone size: many
J gene: TRBJ2-7
CDR3 protein: CATITPRSHEQYF
CDR3 DNA: TGTGCCACCATTACCCCTAGGAGTCACGAGCAGTACTTC

CDR3 length: 14
D gene: .
V gene: TRBV7-2
clone size: few
J gene: TRBJ2-2
CDR3 protein: CASSLGGGTGELFF
CDR3 DNA: TGTGCCAGCAGCTTAGGGGGAGGCACCGGGGAGCTGTTTTTT

CDR3 length: 12
D gene: .
V gene: TRBV12-3/TRBV12-4
clone size: .
J gene: TRBJ1-5
CDR3 protein: CASSLREQPQHF
CDR3 DNA: TGTGCCAGCAGTCTGAGGGAACAGCCCCAGCATTTT

CDR3 length: 15
D gene: TRBD1
V gene: TRBV24-1
clone size: .
J gene: TRBJ1-6
CDR3 protein: CATSDPGQGTSPLHF
CDR3 DNA: TGTGCCACCAGTGATCCGGGACAGGGGACCTCACCCCTCCACTTT

CDR3 length: 18
D gene: .
V gene: TRBV6-5
clone size: many
J gene: TRBJ2-1
CDR3 protein: CASIPRGFALLTYNEQFF
CDR3 DNA: TGTGCCAGCATCCCCCGGGGATTCGCTCTGCTCACATACAATGAGCAGTTCTTC

CDR3 length: 14
D gene: .
V gene: TRBV19
clone size: many
J gene: TRBJ1-1
CDR3 protein: CASTAPRGDTEAFF
CDR3 DNA: TGTGCCAGTACCGCCCCCCGCGGGGACACTGAAGCTTTCTTT

CDR3 length: 14
D gene: TRBD1
V gene: TRBV19
clone size: many
J gene: TRBJ1-5
CDR3 protein: CATTTGRMNQPQHF
CDR3 DNA: TGTGCCACCACGACAGGGAGGATGAATCAGCCCCAGCATTTT

CDR3 length: 16
D gene: .
V gene: TRBV12-3/TRBV12-4
clone size: many
J gene: TRBJ1-3
CDR3 protein: CASSISRRSSGNTIYF
CDR3 DNA: TGTGCCAGCAGCATCAGCCGCAGGTCCTCTGGAAACACCATATATTTT

CDR3 length: 16
D gene: TRBD2
V gene: TRBV4-1
clone size: .
J gene: TRBJ2-2
CDR3 protein: CASSPGLAGPTGELFF
CDR3 DNA: TGCGCCAGCAGCCCGGGACTAGCGGGACCCACCGGGGAGCTGTTTTTT

CDR3 length: 14
D gene: .
V gene: TRBV20-1
clone size: .
J gene: TRBJ2-7
CDR3 protein: CSARRGRPSYEQYF
CDR3 DNA: TGCAGTGCTAGACGAGGGCGGCCCTCCTACGAGCAGTACTTC

CDR3 length: 13
D gene: TRBD1
V gene: TRBV29-1
clone size: many
J gene: TRBJ1-2
CDR3 protein: CSVRTGALAGYTF
CDR3 DNA: TGCAGCGTGAGGACAGGCGCCTTAGCCGGCTACACCTTC

CDR3 length: 13
D gene: .
V gene: TRBV11-2
clone size: .
J gene: TRBJ2-7
CDR3 protein: CASSLGFSGEQYF
CDR3 DNA: TGTGCCAGCAGCTTAGGGTTTAGTGGCGAGCAGTACTTC

CDR3 length: 16
D gene: .
V gene: TRBV20-1
clone size: few
J gene: TRBJ2-2
CDR3 protein: CSARDSLDTFTGELFF
CDR3 DNA: TGCAGTGCTAGAGACTCCCTGGACACTTTCACCGGAGAGCTGTTTTTT

CDR3 length: 13
D gene: .
V gene: TRBV11-2
clone size: many
J gene: TRBJ1-1
CDR3 protein: CASSIRPGTEAFF
CDR3 DNA: TGTGCCAGCAGCATTCGTCCCGGGACTGAAGCTTTCTTT

CDR3 length: 17
D gene: .
V gene: TRBV7-8
clone size: .
J gene: TRBJ2-5
CDR3 protein: CASSSARFFGVGETQYF
CDR3 DNA: TGTGCCAGCAGCTCCGCCCGATTCTTCGGGGTAGGCGAGACCCAGTACTTC

CDR3 length: 14
D gene: TRBD2
V gene: TRBV20-1
clone size: once
J gene: TRBJ2-7
CDR3 protein: CSARLAGVSYEQYF
CDR3 DNA: TGCAGTGCTAGGTTAGCGGGAGTCTCCTACGAGCAGTACTTC